These T cell receptor beta chains were read from a single sample in a study of blood T cell repertoires in COVID-19. Produced via immunoSEQ multiplex PCR; TCRdb's table is partial and in-frame only. The table shows some 260,000 clones, with about 90% occurring only once. Sample: PBMCs or T cells enriched from blood (not recorded which). These receptors were taken from a woman in her 30s with acute COVID-19. The CDR3 runs from the conserved cysteine through the conserved F or W. The order of the fields is clone size, J gene, D gene, V gene, CDR3 protein, CDR3 DNA. A D gene is named only where the DNA matches it firmly. Rows give clone size only sometimes, using once, few, many, or a class for an expanded clone.

NA,TRBJ1-2,NA,TRBV3-1/TRBV3-2,CASSPAGSHYYGYTF,TGTGCCAGCAGCCCGGCAGGGTCCCACTACTATGGCTACACCTTC
NA,TRBJ2-2,NA,TRBV2,CASVELYPDTGELFF,TGTGCCAGCGTGGAGTTGTACCCGGACACCGGGGAGCTGTTTTTT
NA,TRBJ2-7,TRBD1,TRBV5-5,CASSKPGQGAYEQYF,TGTGCCAGCAGCAAACCGGGACAGGGGGCTTACGAGCAGTACTTC
NA,TRBJ2-2,TRBD1,TRBV7-9,CASSFLTGATGELFF,TGTGCCAGCAGCTTTCTTACAGGGGCCACCGGGGAGCTGTTTTTT
NA,TRBJ1-4,NA,TRBV7-9,CASSVKGANEKLFF,TGTGCCAGCAGCGTAAAAGGGGCTAATGAAAAACTGTTTTTT
NA,TRBJ2-1,TRBD2,TRBV11-2,CASSLSGTYNEQFF,TGTGCCAGCAGCCTGAGCGGGACTTACAATGAGCAGTTCTTC
NA,TRBJ1-4,NA,TRBV24-1,CATSPPGGEKLFF,TGTGCCACCAGTCCCCCCGGAGGTGAAAAACTGTTTTTT
NA,TRBJ1-1,TRBD1,TRBV5-6,CASSTSYVDRGEAFF,TGTGCCAGCAGCACTAGCTATGTCGACAGGGGTGAAGCTTTCTTT
NA,TRBJ2-5,TRBD1,TRBV18,CASSIRDRGLETQYF,TGTGCCAGCTCGATCCGGGACAGGGGATTGGAGACCCAGTACTTC
NA,TRBJ1-2,NA,TRBV27,CASSPHEERAYGYTF,TGTGCCAGCAGTCCTCACGAAGAGAGGGCCTATGGCTACACCTTC
NA,TRBJ1-5,TRBD1,TRBV28,CASSNSDRGNQPQHF,TGTGCCAGCAGCAACTCGGACAGGGGCAATCAGCCCCAGCATTTT
NA,TRBJ1-1,NA,TRBV28,CASSLGGKNTEAFF,TGTGCCAGCAGTTTAGGAGGGAAGAACACTGAAGCTTTCTTT
NA,TRBJ1-1,TRBD1,TRBV2,CATRDSKDTEAFF,TGTGCCACCCGGGACAGTAAAGACACTGAAGCTTTCTTT
few,TRBJ1-2,TRBD1,TRBV28,CASSTTGEQGYTF,TGTGCCAGCAGCACCACAGGGGAGCAGGGCTACACCTTC
NA,TRBJ2-1,NA,TRBV7-8,CASSPVRFGYNEQFF,TGTGCCAGCAGCCCGGTACGGTTCGGCTACAATGAGCAGTTCTTC
once,TRBJ1-1,NA,TRBV1,CTSSQVTGRVGCTEAFF,TGCACCAGCAGCCAAGTCACAGGGCGGGTCGGGTGCACTGAAGCTTTCTTT
NA,TRBJ1-4,NA,TRBV18,CASSPLNEGGHNEKLFF,TGTGCCAGCTCACCACTCAATGAAGGCGGCCACAATGAAAAACTGTTTTTT
NA,TRBJ1-6,TRBD1,TRBV12-5,CASGLITGTGESPLHF,TGTGCTAGTGGTTTGATCACCGGGACAGGGGAATCACCCCTCCACTTT
few,TRBJ2-5,TRBD1,TRBV7-6,CASSPQGAGETQYF,TGTGCCAGCAGCCCACAGGGGGCCGGAGAGACCCAGTACTTC
NA,TRBJ1-3,NA,TRBV4-2,CASSQSTGYAGNTIYF,TGTGCCAGCAGCCAAAGTACAGGGTATGCTGGAAACACCATATATTTT
NA,TRBJ2-1,NA,TRBV14,CASSPPGLPYNEQFF,TGTGCCAGCAGCCCGCCGGGACTTCCGTACAATGAGCAGTTCTTC
NA,TRBJ2-3,NA,TRBV6-6,CASSYGQLPTDTQYF,TGTGCCAGCAGTTATGGACAGTTGCCCACAGATACGCAGTATTTT
NA,TRBJ2-4,TRBD2,TRBV28,CASSPRGVGQKGNIQYF,TGTGCCAGCAGTCCCCGGGGGGTCGGCCAGAAAGGAAACATTCAGTACTTC
NA,TRBJ2-7,TRBD2,TRBV7-9,CASSPATSAEQYF,TGTGCCAGCAGCCCGGCGACTAGCGCCGAGCAGTACTTC
once,TRBJ2-1,NA,TRBV9,CASSPGDFAAEQFF,TGTGCCAGCAGCCCTGGGGACTTCGCCGCTGAGCAGTTCTTC
few,TRBJ2-1,TRBD2,TRBV5-1,CASSFITSGIHNEQFF,TGCGCCAGCAGCTTCATAACTAGCGGGATCCACAATGAGCAGTTCTTC
once,TRBJ2-3,NA,TRBV5-5,CASSFSGSPDTQYF,TGTGCCAGCAGCTTTTCCGGGAGCCCAGATACGCAGTATTTT
NA,TRBJ1-6,TRBD1,TRBV28,CASSLTGTGNSPLHF,TGTGCCAGCAGTTTAACCGGGACAGGGAATTCACCCCTCCACTTT
NA,TRBJ2-1,TRBD2,TRBV24-1,CATSEGGLTNEQFF,TGTGCCACCAGTGAGGGGGGACTAACCAATGAGCAGTTCTTC
NA,TRBJ2-7,TRBD1,TRBV13,CASSSTLRDRAGDEQYF,TGTGCCAGCAGCTCTACCCTCCGGGACAGGGCGGGGGACGAGCAGTACTTC
NA,TRBJ1-4,NA,TRBV29-1,CSGQSENEKLFF,TGCAGCGGGCAGTCGGAGAATGAAAAACTGTTTTTT
NA,TRBJ2-1,NA,TRBV7-6,CASKLGGRGSYNEQFF,TGTGCCAGCAAACTAGGAGGCAGGGGCTCCTACAATGAGCAGTTCTTC
NA,TRBJ2-7,NA,TRBV18,CASSPPAGQPSQYF,TGTGCCAGCTCACCACCCGCGGGACAGCCGTCCCAGTACTTC
NA,TRBJ1-6,NA,TRBV20-1,CSASVFAGDNSPLHF,TGCAGTGCTAGTGTCTTTGCCGGGGATAATTCACCCCTCCACTTT
NA,TRBJ2-6,TRBD2,TRBV9,CASSVTSGSAGANVLTF,TGTGCCAGCAGCGTAACGAGCGGGAGTGCCGGGGCCAACGTCCTGACTTTC
NA,TRBJ2-5,TRBD2,TRBV5-1,CASSNGLAVEETQYF,TGCGCCAGCAGCAATGGACTAGCGGTAGAAGAGACCCAGTACTTC
NA,TRBJ1-2,NA,TRBV18,CASSLDSYGYTF,TGTGCCAGCTCCTTGGACAGCTATGGCTACACCTTC
once,TRBJ2-2,TRBD2,TRBV19,CAARLAGRTGELFF,TGTGCCGCCAGACTAGCGGGACGAACCGGGGAGCTGTTTTTT
once,TRBJ1-6,TRBD1,TRBV28,CASSLGQANSPLHF,TGTGCCAGCAGTTTAGGACAGGCTAATTCACCCCTCCACTTT
NA,TRBJ1-3,NA,TRBV19,CASSIGGGPISGNTIYF,TGTGCCAGTAGTATAGGAGGGGGACCGATCTCTGGAAACACCATATATTTT
NA,TRBJ2-7,TRBD2,TRBV12-3/TRBV12-4,CASRAGEQYF,TGTGCCAGCAGAGCGGGAGAGCAGTACTTC
NA,TRBJ1-5,TRBD1,TRBV28,CASQTGGADGNQPQHF,TGTGCCAGCCAGACAGGGGGCGCCGACGGCAATCAGCCCCAGCATTTT
few,TRBJ1-1,NA,TRBV9,CASSVHPGTNTEAFF,TGTGCCAGCAGCGTACACCCGGGGACTAACACTGAAGCTTTCTTT
once,TRBJ2-1,TRBD1,TRBV28,CASSTGQGSYNEQFF,TGTGCCAGCAGTACGGGACAGGGCTCCTACAATGAGCAGTTCTTC
NA,TRBJ1-2,NA,TRBV28,CASSLGQANGYTF,TGTGCCAGCAGTTTAGGGCAGGCGAATGGCTACACCTTC
NA,TRBJ2-5,NA,TRBV4-3,CASSQDYYPGEAPKETQYF,TGCGCCAGCAGCCAAGATTATTATCCGGGGGAGGCCCCGAAAGAGACCCAGTACTTC
NA,TRBJ1-3,NA,TRBV3-1/TRBV3-2,CASSQDLLRMRNTIYF,TGTGCCAGCAGCCAAGATTTGTTGCGTATGCGAAACACCATATATTTT
NA,TRBJ1-4,TRBD1,TRBV11-2,CASSFGTGPNEKLFF,TGTGCCAGCAGCTTCGGGACAGGCCCCAATGAAAAACTGTTTTTT
NA,TRBJ2-1,TRBD2,TRBV27,CASSLWGLAGRGTNNEQFF,TGTGCCAGCAGTCTATGGGGACTAGCGGGACGGGGAACCAACAATGAGCAGTTCTTC
NA,TRBJ2-5,TRBD2,TRBV2,CASRASGGYRETQYF,TGTGCCAGCAGGGCTAGCGGGGGGTATCGGGAGACCCAGTACTTC
NA,TRBJ1-1,TRBD1,TRBV2,CASAPGQGIGMNTEAFF,TGTGCCAGCGCCCCAGGACAGGGAATCGGGATGAACACTGAAGCTTTCTTT
NA,TRBJ1-6,NA,TRBV11-2,CASSLGWQSNSPLHF,TGTGCCAGCAGCCTCGGGTGGCAGTCAAATTCACCCCTCCACTTT
NA,TRBJ2-1,TRBD2,TRBV28,CASSLGLAYNEQFF,TGTGCCAGCAGTCTCGGACTAGCCTACAATGAGCAGTTCTTC
NA,TRBJ1-2,TRBD1,TRBV24-1,CATSGVTPVTGQGGYGYTF,TGTGCCACCAGTGGAGTCACCCCGGTCACGGGACAGGGTGGCTATGGCTACACCTTC
NA,TRBJ1-2,NA,TRBV25-1,CASSESGGIDGYTF,TGTGCCAGCAGTGAATCTGGGGGGATCGATGGCTACACCTTC